The subject of this entry is one TCR beta chain. Its antigen is undetermined. 5'RACE with constant-segment primers built TCRalpha and TCRbeta cDNA libraries with UMIs. A single record per CDR3 protein comes from TCRdb applying MiXCR to the 5' RACE reads. This table holds 350,000 to 400,000 distinct CDR3 sequences, more than 20% found once. The data were taken from a study of T-cell memory formation after mild COVID-19. Study-level results: Day 15 to 85 contractors were CD4/CD8 balanced; later expanders leaned CD4+. For second-wave clones that peaked at day 37, SARS-CoV-2 specificity went unverified.

The germline V gene has CDR1 SGDLS and CDR2 YYNGEE. Unmatched junction bases numbered 2, after V lost 0 bases and J lost 3 bases. This CDR3 is 14 amino acids long. Sequencing input: PBMCs or a T cell subset sorted from them (not recorded which). The chain couples TRBV9 to TRBJ2-5, with TRBD1 matching 7 bases. The sequence derives from an adult woman who had mild COVID-19 (a few samples of this study predate the infection). Cell type and time point are not known. DNA of the CDR3: TGTGCCAGCAGCGTAGCTGGGACAGAAGAGACCCAGTACTTC. It specifies CASSVAGTEETQYF.